These T cell receptor beta chains were read from a single sample in a study of cytomegalovirus exposure and HLA in healthy donors. Sequenced by immunoSEQ multiplex PCR; TCRdb stores in-frame clones only, minus some. The sample shows 100,000 to 150,000 clones, just under 80% of them seen only once. Sequences were obtained from PBMCs. All receptors come from a male donor in good health and CMV-seronegative. Each CDR3 is given with its conserved first and last residue. A D gene is named only where the DNA matches it firmly. Clone size is shown for a subset of rows, as once, few, many or a class of expanded clone.

d_gene: .; len: 15; j_gene: TRBJ2-3; v_gene: TRBV6-5; abundance: once; CDR3aa: CASSYSGASTDTQYF; CDR3nt: TGTGCCAGCAGTTACTCGGGGGCCAGCACAGATACGCAGTATTTT
d_gene: .; len: 14; j_gene: TRBJ2-5; v_gene: TRBV7-3; abundance: .; CDR3aa: CASSLLAGSETQYF; CDR3nt: TGTGCCAGCAGCCTGCTAGCAGGCTCCGAGACCCAGTACTTC
d_gene: .; len: 14; j_gene: TRBJ1-1; v_gene: TRBV7-3; abundance: .; CDR3aa: CASSPQGGGTEAFF; CDR3nt: TGTGCCAGCAGCCCACAAGGGGGGGGCACTGAAGCTTTCTTT
d_gene: .; len: 12; j_gene: TRBJ1-2; v_gene: TRBV7-6; abundance: .; CDR3aa: CASSPTAGGYTF; CDR3nt: TGTGCCAGCAGCCCCACGGCAGGAGGCTACACCTTC
d_gene: .; len: 15; j_gene: TRBJ1-3; v_gene: TRBV6-5; abundance: .; CDR3aa: CASSYRSPSGNTIYF; CDR3nt: TGTGCCAGCAGTTACAGGAGTCCCTCTGGAAACACCATATATTTT
d_gene: TRBD2; len: 16; j_gene: TRBJ2-7; v_gene: TRBV7-2; abundance: .; CDR3aa: CASSVSGGSTRYEQYF; CDR3nt: TGTGCCAGCAGCGTTAGCGGGGGTTCCACAAGATACGAGCAGTACTTC
d_gene: .; len: 12; j_gene: TRBJ1-5; v_gene: TRBV5-6; abundance: .; CDR3aa: CASSKGDQPQHF; CDR3nt: TGTGCCAGCAGCAAGGGGGATCAGCCCCAGCATTTT
d_gene: TRBD1; len: 18; j_gene: TRBJ2-7; v_gene: TRBV5-1; abundance: .; CDR3aa: CASSLTIPGTGFGYEQYF; CDR3nt: TGCGCCAGCAGCTTAACGATACCCGGGACAGGGTTCGGGTACGAGCAGTACTTC
d_gene: .; len: 15; j_gene: TRBJ2-3; v_gene: TRBV7-9; abundance: .; CDR3aa: CASSLAGQPTDTQYF; CDR3nt: TGTGCCAGCAGCTTAGCAGGACAGCCCACAGATACGCAGTATTTT
d_gene: .; len: 13; j_gene: TRBJ1-4; v_gene: TRBV2; abundance: few; CDR3aa: CASAWGDNEKLFF; CDR3nt: TGTGCCAGTGCATGGGGGGACAATGAAAAACTGTTTTTT
d_gene: TRBD1; len: 21; j_gene: TRBJ1-5; v_gene: TRBV23-1; abundance: .; CDR3aa: CASRTSGTGSSYGDSNQPQHF; CDR3nt: TGCGCCAGCAGAACCTCCGGGACAGGGTCGAGCTACGGGGATAGCAATCAGCCCCAGCATTTT
d_gene: .; len: 14; j_gene: TRBJ1-2; v_gene: TRBV5-4; abundance: .; CDR3aa: CASSLRGYAYGYTF; CDR3nt: TGTGCCAGCAGCTTGAGGGGGTACGCCTATGGCTACACCTTC
d_gene: TRBD2; len: 15; j_gene: TRBJ2-7; v_gene: TRBV11-2; abundance: .; CDR3aa: CASSLGGGEVDEQYF; CDR3nt: TGTGCCAGCAGCTTGGGCGGGGGGGAAGTCGACGAGCAGTACTTC
d_gene: TRBD2; len: 17; j_gene: TRBJ2-1; v_gene: TRBV7-2; abundance: .; CDR3aa: CASSTRTSGRIDNEQFF; CDR3nt: TGTGCCAGCAGCACTCGGACTAGCGGGCGCATCGACAATGAGCAGTTCTTC
d_gene: TRBD1; len: 15; j_gene: TRBJ2-3; v_gene: TRBV15; abundance: many; CDR3aa: CATSRAFQGADTQYF; CDR3nt: TGTGCCACCAGCAGAGCCTTTCAGGGGGCAGATACGCAGTATTTT
d_gene: TRBD1; len: 19; j_gene: TRBJ2-1; v_gene: TRBV19; abundance: .; CDR3aa: CASSFRRDRGSLVSNEQFF; CDR3nt: TGTGCCAGTAGTTTTCGCCGGGACAGGGGGTCTCTGGTTAGCAATGAGCAGTTCTTC
d_gene: TRBD2; len: 18; j_gene: TRBJ2-5; v_gene: TRBV4-3; abundance: .; CDR3aa: CASSQGFGGVSRGETQYF; CDR3nt: TGCGCCAGCAGCCAAGGGTTTGGGGGGGTTAGCCGAGGAGAGACCCAGTACTTC
d_gene: TRBD1; len: 15; j_gene: TRBJ2-3; v_gene: TRBV7-3; abundance: .; CDR3aa: CASSLGQGAYDTQYF; CDR3nt: TGTGCCAGCAGCTTAGGACAGGGGGCATATGATACGCAGTATTTT
d_gene: .; len: 14; j_gene: TRBJ2-7; v_gene: TRBV5-1; abundance: .; CDR3aa: CASSLGLGAYEQYF; CDR3nt: TGCGCCAGCAGCTTGGGTTTGGGCGCCTACGAGCAGTACTTC
d_gene: TRBD2; len: 14; j_gene: TRBJ2-2; v_gene: TRBV6-5; abundance: once; CDR3aa: CASSYGGGTGELFF; CDR3nt: TGTGCCAGCAGTTACGGCGGGGGAACCGGGGAGCTGTTTTTT
d_gene: .; len: 13; j_gene: TRBJ1-3; v_gene: TRBV7-2; abundance: .; CDR3aa: CASRRREGNTIYF; CDR3nt: TGTGCCAGCAGACGCAGGGAAGGAAACACCATATATTTT
d_gene: .; len: 17; j_gene: TRBJ1-4; v_gene: TRBV5-1; abundance: once; CDR3aa: CASSRTGTSTTNEKLFF; CDR3nt: TGCGCCAGCAGCAGAACCGGGACATCAACAACTAATGAAAAACTGTTTTTT
d_gene: TRBD2; len: 14; j_gene: TRBJ2-2; v_gene: TRBV6-5; abundance: .; CDR3aa: CASTGGGLAGELFF; CDR3nt: TGTGCCAGCACAGGCGGGGGGTTGGCCGGGGAGCTGTTTTTT
d_gene: .; len: 15; j_gene: TRBJ1-2; v_gene: TRBV7-9; abundance: .; CDR3aa: CASSTGLSPNYGYTF; CDR3nt: TGTGCCAGCAGCACCGGACTCTCCCCTAACTATGGCTACACCTTC
d_gene: TRBD1; len: 15; j_gene: TRBJ1-1; v_gene: TRBV5-6; abundance: few; CDR3aa: CASSYWDRDYTEAFF; CDR3nt: TGTGCCAGCAGCTATTGGGACAGGGACTACACTGAAGCTTTCTTT
d_gene: TRBD2; len: 16; j_gene: TRBJ2-2; v_gene: TRBV10-1; abundance: .; CDR3aa: CASSQQGLAGTGELFF; CDR3nt: TGCGCCAGCAGCCAGCAGGGACTAGCGGGCACCGGGGAGCTGTTTTTT
d_gene: .; len: 15; j_gene: TRBJ2-5; v_gene: TRBV7-9; abundance: .; CDR3aa: CASSPASTVRETQYF; CDR3nt: TGTGCCAGCAGCCCCGCTAGCACGGTCCGAGAGACCCAGTACTTC
d_gene: .; len: 16; j_gene: TRBJ2-4; v_gene: TRBV6-5; abundance: .; CDR3aa: CASSYTVDRAKNIQYF; CDR3nt: TGTGCCAGCAGTTACACCGTCGACAGAGCCAAAAACATTCAGTACTTC
d_gene: TRBD1; len: 15; j_gene: TRBJ1-1; v_gene: TRBV7-2; abundance: .; CDR3aa: CASSPRTGFGTEAFF; CDR3nt: TGTGCCAGCAGCCCTAGGACAGGGTTCGGCACTGAAGCTTTCTTT
d_gene: .; len: 17; j_gene: TRBJ2-2; v_gene: TRBV4-2; abundance: .; CDR3aa: CASSQDPGGRNTGELFF; CDR3nt: TGTGCCAGCAGCCAAGACCCCGGGGGGCGTAACACCGGGGAGCTGTTTTTT
d_gene: TRBD1; len: 16; j_gene: TRBJ1-2; v_gene: TRBV13; abundance: .; CDR3aa: CASSSTKGARNYGYTF; CDR3nt: TGTGCCAGCAGCTCCACTAAGGGGGCGCGGAACTATGGCTACACCTTC
d_gene: .; len: 13; j_gene: TRBJ1-2; v_gene: TRBV10-3; abundance: .; CDR3aa: CAITPDRFLSYTF; CDR3nt: TGTGCCATCACTCCTGACAGGTTCTTAAGCTACACCTTC
d_gene: .; len: 17; j_gene: TRBJ1-3; v_gene: TRBV7-9; abundance: .; CDR3aa: CASSLATGGSSGNTIYF; CDR3nt: TGTGCCAGCAGCTTAGCTACAGGCGGAAGCTCTGGAAACACCATATATTTT
d_gene: TRBD1; len: 16; j_gene: TRBJ1-4; v_gene: TRBV10-3; abundance: few; CDR3aa: CAISASTGAENEKLFF; CDR3nt: TGTGCCATCAGTGCTTCGACAGGGGCAGAGAATGAAAAACTGTTTTTT
d_gene: TRBD2; len: 16; j_gene: TRBJ2-1; v_gene: TRBV6-4; abundance: .; CDR3aa: CASSEGGGGSYNEQFF; CDR3nt: TGTGCCAGCAGTGAAGGTGGGGGGGGCTCCTACAATGAGCAGTTCTTC
d_gene: TRBD1; len: 13; j_gene: TRBJ1-2; v_gene: TRBV7-9; abundance: .; CDR3aa: CASRSTGVDGYTF; CDR3nt: TGTGCCAGCAGATCGACAGGGGTTGATGGCTACACCTTC
d_gene: TRBD1; len: 13; j_gene: TRBJ2-5; v_gene: TRBV27; abundance: .; CDR3aa: CASSLDRGTTQYF; CDR3nt: TGTGCCAGCAGCCTCGACAGGGGCACGACCCAGTACTTC
d_gene: TRBD1; len: 16; j_gene: TRBJ1-1; v_gene: TRBV10-3; abundance: .; CDR3aa: CAISDPGQGLNTEAFF; CDR3nt: TGTGCCATCAGTGACCCGGGACAGGGGCTGAACACTGAAGCTTTCTTT
d_gene: TRBD1; len: 16; j_gene: TRBJ1-6; v_gene: TRBV5-3; abundance: .; CDR3aa: CARSPRGGQGNSPLHF; CDR3nt: TGTGCCAGAAGCCCCCGAGGGGGACAGGGAAATTCACCCCTCCACTTT
d_gene: .; len: 14; j_gene: TRBJ1-2; v_gene: TRBV15; abundance: once; CDR3aa: CATSRVSQGKSYTF; CDR3nt: TGTGCCACCAGCAGAGTAAGCCAGGGAAAGAGCTACACCTTC
d_gene: .; len: 14; j_gene: TRBJ1-2; v_gene: TRBV6-5; abundance: .; CDR3aa: CASSDAQGNYGYTF; CDR3nt: TGTGCCAGCAGTGACGCTCAGGGTAACTATGGCTACACCTTC
d_gene: .; len: 16; j_gene: TRBJ2-3; v_gene: TRBV4-1; abundance: .; CDR3aa: CASSPELAGRSDTQYF; CDR3nt: TGCGCCAGCAGCCCAGAACTAGCCGGTCGATCAGATACGCAGTATTTT
d_gene: .; len: 13; j_gene: TRBJ1-5; v_gene: TRBV27; abundance: once; CDR3aa: CASSLDRGQPQHF; CDR3nt: TGTGCCAGCAGTTTAGATCGGGGTCAGCCCCAGCATTTT
d_gene: .; len: 15; j_gene: TRBJ1-5; v_gene: TRBV27; abundance: .; CDR3aa: CASSLWGVSNQPQHF; CDR3nt: TGTGCCAGCAGTTTATGGGGGGTTAGCAATCAGCCCCAGCATTTT
d_gene: .; len: 15; j_gene: TRBJ2-2; v_gene: TRBV27; abundance: .; CDR3aa: CASSFTRDGTGELFF; CDR3nt: TGTGCCAGCAGTTTTACCAGGGATGGGACCGGGGAGCTGTTTTTT
d_gene: .; len: 12; j_gene: TRBJ2-5; v_gene: TRBV11-2; abundance: .; CDR3aa: CASSAQGGTQYF; CDR3nt: TGTGCCAGCAGTGCGCAGGGTGGGACCCAGTACTTC
d_gene: .; len: 14; j_gene: TRBJ2-5; v_gene: TRBV11-3; abundance: .; CDR3aa: CASSLAGGSETQYF; CDR3nt: TGTGCCAGCAGCTTAGCAGGGGGGTCGGAGACCCAGTACTTC
d_gene: .; len: 13; j_gene: TRBJ1-2; v_gene: TRBV7-9; abundance: .; CDR3aa: CSSSLGGKGGYTF; CDR3nt: TGTTCCAGCAGCTTAGGAGGGAAGGGTGGCTACACCTTC
d_gene: TRBD1; len: 16; j_gene: TRBJ2-7; v_gene: TRBV19; abundance: .; CDR3aa: CASSLYRQGMEDEQYF; CDR3nt: TGTGCCAGTAGTCTCTACCGACAGGGTATGGAGGACGAGCAGTACTTC
d_gene: .; len: 14; j_gene: TRBJ2-5; v_gene: TRBV19; abundance: .; CDR3aa: CASRAAAGRETQYF; CDR3nt: TGTGCCAGTCGGGCCGCCGCGGGGCGGGAGACCCAGTACTTC
d_gene: TRBD1; len: 15; j_gene: TRBJ1-5; v_gene: TRBV6-5; abundance: .; CDR3aa: CASSRGQGAGQPQHF; CDR3nt: TGTGCCAGCAGCCGCGGACAGGGGGCAGGACAGCCCCAGCATTTT
d_gene: .; len: 11; j_gene: TRBJ2-1; v_gene: TRBV6-5; abundance: .; CDR3aa: CASSDQGEQFF; CDR3nt: TGTGCCAGCAGTGATCAGGGTGAGCAGTTCTTC
d_gene: TRBD1; len: 14; j_gene: TRBJ2-7; v_gene: TRBV27; abundance: few; CDR3aa: CASSSAGTGLEQYF; CDR3nt: TGTGCCAGCAGTTCCGCCGGGACAGGGCTCGAGCAGTACTTC
d_gene: .; len: 15; j_gene: TRBJ1-5; v_gene: TRBV4-1; abundance: .; CDR3aa: CASSQEQVSNQPQHF; CDR3nt: TGCGCCAGCAGCCAAGAGCAGGTTAGCAATCAGCCCCAGCATTTT
d_gene: TRBD1; len: 13; j_gene: TRBJ1-2; v_gene: TRBV7-2; abundance: .; CDR3aa: CASSLDRGHGYTF; CDR3nt: TGTGCCAGCAGCTTGGACAGGGGGCATGGCTACACCTTC
d_gene: TRBD2; len: 14; j_gene: TRBJ2-1; v_gene: TRBV27; abundance: .; CDR3aa: CASSLAGGFNEQFF; CDR3nt: TGTGCCAGCAGTCTAGCGGGGGGGTTCAATGAGCAGTTCTTC
d_gene: .; len: 12; j_gene: TRBJ1-5; v_gene: TRBV10-3; abundance: .; CDR3aa: CAISEDYQPQHF; CDR3nt: TGTGCCATCAGTGAGGACTATCAGCCCCAGCATTTT